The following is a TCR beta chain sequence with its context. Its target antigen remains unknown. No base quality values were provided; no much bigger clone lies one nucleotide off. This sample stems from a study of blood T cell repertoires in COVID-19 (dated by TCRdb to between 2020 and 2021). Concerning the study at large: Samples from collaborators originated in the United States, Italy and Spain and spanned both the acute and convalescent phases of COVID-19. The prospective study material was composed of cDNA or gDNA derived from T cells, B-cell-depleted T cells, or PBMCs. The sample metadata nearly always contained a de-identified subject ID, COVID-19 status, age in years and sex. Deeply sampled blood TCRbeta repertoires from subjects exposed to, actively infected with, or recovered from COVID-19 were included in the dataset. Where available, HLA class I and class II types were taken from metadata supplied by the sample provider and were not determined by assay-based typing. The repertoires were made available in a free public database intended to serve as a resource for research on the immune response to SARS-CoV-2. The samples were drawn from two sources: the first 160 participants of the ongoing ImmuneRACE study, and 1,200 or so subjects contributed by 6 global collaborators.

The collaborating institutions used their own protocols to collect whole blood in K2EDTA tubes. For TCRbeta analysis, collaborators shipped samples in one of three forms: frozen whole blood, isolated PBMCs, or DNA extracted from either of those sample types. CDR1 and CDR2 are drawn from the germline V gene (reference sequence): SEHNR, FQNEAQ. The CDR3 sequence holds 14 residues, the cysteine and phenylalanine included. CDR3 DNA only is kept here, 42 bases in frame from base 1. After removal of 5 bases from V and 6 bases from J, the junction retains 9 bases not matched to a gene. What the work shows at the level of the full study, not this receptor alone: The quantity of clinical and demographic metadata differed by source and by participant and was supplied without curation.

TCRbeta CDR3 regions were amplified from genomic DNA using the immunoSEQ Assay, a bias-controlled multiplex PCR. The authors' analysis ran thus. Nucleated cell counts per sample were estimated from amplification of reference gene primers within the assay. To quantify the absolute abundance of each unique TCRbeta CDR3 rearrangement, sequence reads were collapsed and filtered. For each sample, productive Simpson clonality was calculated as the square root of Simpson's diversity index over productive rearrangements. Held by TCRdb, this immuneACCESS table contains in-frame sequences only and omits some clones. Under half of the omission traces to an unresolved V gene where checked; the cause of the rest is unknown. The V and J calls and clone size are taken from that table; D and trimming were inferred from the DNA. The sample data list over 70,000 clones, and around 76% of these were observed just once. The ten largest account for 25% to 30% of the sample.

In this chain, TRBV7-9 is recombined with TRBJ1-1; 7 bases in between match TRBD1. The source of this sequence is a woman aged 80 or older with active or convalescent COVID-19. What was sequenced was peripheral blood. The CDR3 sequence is CASSPDREFAEAFF. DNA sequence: TGTGCCAGCAGCCCCGACAGGGAATTCGCTGAAGCTTTCTTT.